Listed below are T cell receptor beta chains from one sample, sequenced in a study of blood T cell repertoires in COVID-19. Sequencing used immunoSEQ multiplex PCR; TCRdb keeps in-frame clones, though not all of them. Among about 310,000 clones listed, around 91% were seen once. Sequenced material: PBMCs or T cells enriched from blood (not recorded which). The receptors derive from a middle-aged woman who had recovered from COVID-19. Each CDR3 is given with its conserved first and last residue. D genes are given only for firm matches. Clone size is given for some rows only: seen once, a few or many times, or a class if the clone is expanded.

TRBJ2-7 | - | - | TRBV6-5 | CASSPSGLSSYEQYF | TGTGCCAGCAGCCCCAGCGGGCTCAGCTCCTACGAGCAGTACTTC
TRBJ2-3 | TRBD2 | - | TRBV27 | CASSFGTSGSIADTQYF | TGTGCCAGCAGTTTTGGGACTAGCGGGAGCATTGCAGATACGCAGTATTTT
TRBJ1-5 | - | - | TRBV10-3 | CAISESLGAGTGSRVDQPQHF | TGTGCCATCAGTGAGTCGCTGGGGGCAGGGACGGGTTCTCGGGTGGATCAGCCCCAGCATTTT
TRBJ2-1 | - | - | TRBV6-2/TRBV6-3 | CASSPDSYNEQFF | TGTGCCAGCAGCCCCGACAGTTACAATGAGCAGTTCTTC
TRBJ2-2 | - | - | TRBV6-5 | CASSYPLTGELFF | TGTGCCAGCAGTTACCCACTGACCGGGGAGCTGTTTTTT
TRBJ1-5 | - | - | TRBV6-2/TRBV6-3 | CASSYTGTGNQPQHF | TGTGCCAGCAGTTACACGGGAACGGGGAATCAGCCCCAGCATTTT
TRBJ2-5 | - | - | TRBV7-9 | CASSFSYSETQYF | TGTGCCAGCAGCTTCTCGTACTCAGAGACCCAGTACTTC
TRBJ2-1 | - | - | TRBV27 | CASSLSRGNEQFF | TGTGCCAGCAGTTTATCTAGGGGGAATGAGCAGTTCTTC
TRBJ1-1 | - | - | TRBV30 | CAWSVQRGTEAFF | TGTGCCTGGAGTGTACAACGGGGAACTGAAGCTTTCTTT
TRBJ2-6 | - | - | TRBV9 | CASSVVDRINSGANVLTF | TGTGCCAGCAGCGTAGTCGACAGGATAAACTCTGGGGCCAACGTCCTGACTTTC
TRBJ1-3 | TRBD1 | - | TRBV28 | CASSLPGQVTGNTIYF | TGTGCCAGCAGTTTACCGGGACAGGTGACTGGAAACACCATATATTTT
TRBJ2-5 | TRBD2 | - | TRBV9 | CASSVGGSLGETQYF | TGTGCCAGCAGCGTGGGGGGGTCCCTCGGGGAGACCCAGTACTTC
TRBJ1-4 | - | - | TRBV7-2 | CASSLFATNEKLFF | TGTGCCAGCAGCCTCTTCGCAACTAATGAAAAACTGTTTTTT
TRBJ2-7 | - | - | TRBV19 | CASSTLAEQYF | TGTGCCAGTAGTACCTTGGCCGAGCAGTACTTC
TRBJ1-1 | TRBD1 | - | TRBV2 | CASRYRGGTEAFF | TGTGCCAGCAGGTACAGGGGAGGCACTGAAGCTTTCTTT
TRBJ1-5 | - | - | TRBV18 | CASSRQEDQPQHF | TGTGCCAGCTCAAGACAGGAGGATCAGCCCCAGCATTTT
TRBJ2-7 | - | - | TRBV18 | CASSPPSQGSYEQYF | TGTGCCAGCTCACCACCCTCACAGGGCTCCTACGAGCAGTACTTC
TRBJ1-3 | - | - | TRBV7-2 | CASSPAGGIGNTIYF | TGTGCCAGCAGCCCCGCGGGAGGAATTGGAAACACCATATATTTT
TRBJ1-5 | TRBD1 | - | TRBV6-5 | CASSQDRGENQPQHF | TGTGCCAGCAGCCAAGACAGGGGGGAAAATCAGCCCCAGCATTTT
TRBJ2-7 | TRBD2 | - | TRBV11-2 | CASSSDELAGVEQYF | TGTGCCAGCAGCTCGGACGAACTAGCGGGGGTTGAGCAGTACTTC
TRBJ2-2 | - | - | TRBV18 | CASQGRNTGELFF | TGTGCCAGCCAGGGGCGGAACACCGGGGAGCTGTTTTTT
TRBJ1-2 | TRBD1 | - | TRBV7-2 | CASSLQGQFYGYTF | TGTGCCAGCAGCTTGCAGGGACAGTTTTATGGCTACACCTTC
TRBJ1-2 | - | - | TRBV9 | CASSLGANYGYTF | TGTGCCAGCAGTTTAGGGGCGAACTATGGCTACACCTTC
TRBJ2-5 | - | - | TRBV18 | CASYRGGGETQYF | TGTGCCAGCTACCGGGGAGGCGGAGAGACCCAGTACTTC
TRBJ1-1 | - | once | TRBV18 | CASSPTAGTLNTEAFF | TGTGCCAGCTCACCAACCGCTGGGACACTGAACACTGAAGCTTTCTTT
TRBJ2-1 | TRBD1 | - | TRBV29-1 | CSVADFFGQGIINEQFF | TGCAGCGTAGCGGACTTTTTCGGACAGGGAATAATTAATGAGCAGTTCTTC
TRBJ2-4 | - | - | TRBV10-3 | CAISDPEAAGDIQYF | TGTGCCATCAGTGATCCCGAGGCGGCAGGGGACATTCAGTACTTC
TRBJ2-2 | TRBD2 | once | TRBV2 | CASSRLAGPGELFF | TGTGCCAGCTCTAGGCTAGCGGGACCCGGGGAGCTGTTTTTT
TRBJ2-3 | - | - | TRBV18 | CASYWDFTDTQYF | TGTGCCAGCTATTGGGACTTCACAGATACGCAGTATTTT
TRBJ2-2 | TRBD2 | - | TRBV7-6 | CASSLWGGLTGELFF | TGTGCCAGCAGCTTGTGGGGAGGGCTAACCGGGGAGCTGTTTTTT
TRBJ2-7 | - | - | TRBV5-1 | CASSLVADTMYEQYF | TGCGCCAGCAGCTTGGTAGCGGACACAATGTACGAGCAGTACTTC
TRBJ1-1 | - | once | TRBV5-1 | CASSLDGGLSTEAFF | TGCGCCAGCAGCTTGGACGGGGGGCTTAGCACTGAAGCTTTCTTT
TRBJ2-6 | - | - | TRBV29-1 | CSVAGTQTSGANVLTF | TGCAGCGTTGCCGGGACTCAAACCTCTGGGGCCAACGTCCTGACTTTC
TRBJ2-5 | - | - | TRBV15 | CATSRDSKETQYF | TGTGCCACCAGCAGAGATAGTAAAGAGACCCAGTACTTC
TRBJ2-7 | TRBD1 | once | TRBV19 | CASSIHRGYEQYF | TGTGCCAGTAGTATCCACAGGGGATATGAGCAGTACTTC